This is a list of T cell receptor beta chains from one sample in a study of beta chain features in type 1 diabetes. TCRdb's copy holds only in-frame clones and misses some; the assay was immunoSEQ multiplex PCR. The sample consists of about 120,000 clones, 15% to 20% of them appearing once. The sequenced material came from central memory CD4+ T cells from blood. The source of these receptors is a man younger than 35 with type 1 diabetes. The CDR3 runs from the conserved cysteine through the conserved F or W. Each record gives: V gene, J gene, CDR3 protein.

V gene: TRBV9
J gene: TRBJ2-1
CDR3 protein: CASSVAIGDSNNEQFF

V gene: TRBV15
J gene: TRBJ1-2
CDR3 protein: CATSRPGTGANGYTF

V gene: TRBV30
J gene: TRBJ1-1
CDR3 protein: CAWSVRQGGIPEAFF

V gene: TRBV7-8
J gene: TRBJ1-3
CDR3 protein: CASSLVLGGNTIYF

V gene: TRBV30
J gene: TRBJ2-2
CDR3 protein: CAWSVGDSDTGELFF

V gene: TRBV5-4
J gene: TRBJ2-1
CDR3 protein: CASSLRGDEYNEQFF

V gene: TRBV27
J gene: TRBJ1-6
CDR3 protein: CASGTTGQGRSPLHF

V gene: TRBV5-1
J gene: TRBJ2-3
CDR3 protein: CASRTGTHSDTQYF

V gene: TRBV27
J gene: TRBJ1-1
CDR3 protein: CASSLSRQTGNTEAFF

V gene: TRBV14
J gene: TRBJ2-7
CDR3 protein: CASSQADGAWGRNGYEQYF

V gene: TRBV29-1
J gene: TRBJ2-3
CDR3 protein: CSVEETSTDTQYF

V gene: TRBV5-4
J gene: TRBJ2-7
CDR3 protein: CASSSPMRYF

V gene: TRBV28
J gene: TRBJ2-1
CDR3 protein: CASSFVVNEQFF

V gene: TRBV5-1
J gene: TRBJ2-6
CDR3 protein: CASSRGQDGPGANVLTF

V gene: TRBV27
J gene: TRBJ1-1
CDR3 protein: CASSIPGTTEAFF

V gene: TRBV9
J gene: TRBJ1-2
CDR3 protein: CASSVGQSYGYTF

V gene: TRBV5-1
J gene: TRBJ2-7
CDR3 protein: CASTLSAGLGEQYF

V gene: TRBV29-1
J gene: TRBJ2-1
CDR3 protein: CSGGQLDQGSPYNEQFF

V gene: TRBV7-2
J gene: TRBJ1-2
CDR3 protein: CASSPDGLYGYTF

V gene: TRBV6-5
J gene: TRBJ2-7
CDR3 protein: CASSLGPETPYEQYF

V gene: TRBV7-9
J gene: TRBJ2-5
CDR3 protein: CASSLSQAQSETQYF

V gene: TRBV10-3
J gene: TRBJ2-5
CDR3 protein: CAIRFREEETQYF

V gene: TRBV7-6
J gene: TRBJ2-5
CDR3 protein: CASSLARGWGETQYF

V gene: TRBV30
J gene: TRBJ1-1
CDR3 protein: CAWSVFGAQGTEAFF

V gene: TRBV14
J gene: TRBJ1-2
CDR3 protein: CASSQDRGYNYGYTF

V gene: TRBV10-3
J gene: TRBJ2-7
CDR3 protein: CAISESPYEQYF

V gene: TRBV30
J gene: TRBJ1-2
CDR3 protein: CAWSVGIYGYTF

V gene: TRBV6-1
J gene: TRBJ1-1
CDR3 protein: CASTYGRNTEAFF

V gene: TRBV7-9
J gene: TRBJ2-3
CDR3 protein: CASSFTGAAGTDTQYF

V gene: TRBV5-6
J gene: TRBJ2-1
CDR3 protein: CASSLDRDRGSIEQFF

V gene: TRBV11-2
J gene: TRBJ2-3
CDR3 protein: CASSHATSSPDTQYF

V gene: TRBV7-2
J gene: TRBJ1-2
CDR3 protein: CASSLVREGEGGYTF

V gene: TRBV28
J gene: TRBJ1-6
CDR3 protein: CASTSEGSPLHF

V gene: TRBV7-9
J gene: TRBJ2-5
CDR3 protein: CASSLEGAGAWETQYF

V gene: TRBV14
J gene: TRBJ1-1
CDR3 protein: CASSSDRWVGEAFF

V gene: TRBV28
J gene: TRBJ2-2
CDR3 protein: CASRRTGELFF

V gene: TRBV4-1
J gene: TRBJ2-3
CDR3 protein: CASSQETSGEDTQYF